Below, 24 T cell receptor beta chains from the same sample are listed, as sequenced in a study of identical twins. TCRdb redid the calling of the 5' RACE reads with MiXCR, one entry per CDR3 protein. In the table there are hundreds of thousands of distinct CDR3 sequences, 18% of which are singletons. The same data also went into a second study, on T cells expressing NK-cell markers.

Sequenced sample: PBMCs. These receptors came from a woman under 30 in good health.

This clonotype was seen repeatedly, ten times or more. This chain uses TRBV12-3 or TRBV12-4 with TRBJ1-2, with no clear D. V was trimmed by 3 bases and J by 0 bases, leaving 8 bases between them. CDR3 length: 14 amino acids. CDR3 in DNA: TGTGCCAGCAGTTTTGACCGAGCTAACTATGGCTACACCTTC. Its translation: CASSFDRANYGYTF.

This clonotype was detected a few times. The chain links TRBV5-6 to TRBJ2-1; possible D gene TRBD2, 6 bases. This CDR3 spans 16 amino acids. Per germline, CDR1 SGHDT and CDR2 YYEEEE. Trimming took 1 base from V and 4 from J, leaving 15 bases between them. The CDR3 DNA sequence: TGTGCCAGCAGCTTGTCGTCTAGCGTTGGGTACAATGAGCAGTTCTTC. This translates into CASSLSSSVGYNEQFF.

This clonotype was counted only a few times. This sequence joins TRBV13 and TRBJ2-2; 13 bases are shared with TRBD2. V was pared by 5 bases and J by 6 bases, with 9 bases of the junction left unmatched. CDR3 length: 17 amino acids. CDR1 and CDR2 from the germline V gene are PRHDT and FYEKMQ (reference sequence). This CDR3 is CASSPERTSGGAGELFF. In DNA, the CDR3 is TGTGCCAGCAGCCCGGAGCGGACTAGCGGGGGAGCCGGGGAGCTGTTTTTT.

V is TRBV20-1 and J is TRBJ1-5; 9 nucleotides line up with TRBD1. The CDR3 is made up of 13 amino acids. Germline assignment: CDR1 DFQATT and CDR2 SNEGSKA (reference sequence). The V and J ends lost 3 bases and 6 bases, in that order; junction bases with no gene match: 3. CDR3 sequence reads: CSARDRGVQPQHF. DNA of the CDR3: TGCAGTGCTAGGGACAGGGGTGTTCAGCCCCAGCATTTT.

The chain is built from TRBV30 and TRBJ2-2; D is ambiguous. The CDR3 is 14 amino acids. Germline assignment: CDR1 GTSNPN and CDR2 SVGIG (reference sequence). V was clipped by 1 base and J by 1 base, with 7 bases between them. The DNA for the CDR3 is TGTGCCTGGAGTGGGATACGGAACACCGGGGAGCTGTTTTTT. This gives the protein CAWSGIRNTGELFF.

This clonotype was found many times. The J gene is TRBJ1-1, the V gene TRBV12-3 or TRBV12-4, with a possible D match to TRBD1 (5 bases). The CDR3 totals 11 residues. V lost 8 bases, J lost 7 bases, and 11 bases lay in between. CDR3 sequence: CASGREGEAFF. The CDR3 coding sequence is TGTGCCAGCGGCAGGGAGGGTGAAGCTTTCTTT.

In this sample, this clonotype turned up a few times. This CDR3 reads CSVLRGRETQYF. CDR3 nucleotide sequence: TGCAGCGTTTTACGGGGGCGTGAGACCCAGTACTTC. The chain couples TRBV29-1 to TRBJ2-5, with D perhaps matching TRBD1 or TRBD2 (6 bases each). Deletions cut 5 bases from V and 5 bases from J, with 12 bases between. Germline V lookup: CDR1 SQVTM, CDR2 ANQGSEA. The CDR3 is made up of 12 amino acids.

This chain links TRBV5-1 with TRBJ2-3, with TRBD2 as a possible D gene (6 bases). V dropped 3 bases and J dropped 2 bases, with 10 bases sitting between them. The CDR3 has 14 residues. Germline values: CDR1 SGHRS, CDR2 YFSETQ. CDR3 loop: CASSSRDSTDTQYF. The CDR3 DNA reads TGCGCCAGCAGCTCGCGGGATTCCACAGATACGCAGTATTTT.

This chain links TRBV20-1 with TRBJ2-7; 7 positions match TRBD2. The V gene end was trimmed by 3 bases and the J gene end by 3 bases; junction bases not matched to a gene: 11. The germline CDR1 and CDR2 sequences are DFQATT and SNEGSKA (reference sequence). CDR3 length: 15 residues. CDR3 sequence reads: CSASHLAGVSYEQYF. The CDR3 DNA reads as TGCAGTGCTAGTCATCTTGCGGGAGTGAGCTACGAGCAGTACTTC.

The J gene is TRBJ2-7, the V gene TRBV27, with D perhaps matching TRBD2 (7 bases). CDR1 and CDR2 (germline): MNHEY, SMNVEV (reference sequence). Deletions cut 2 bases from V and 5 bases from J, with 13 bases between. The length of the CDR3 is 14 residues. The CDR3 DNA follows: TGTGCCAGCAGTTTAGCGGGGGCCCCCCACGAGCAGTACTTC. It specifies CASSLAGAPHEQYF.

The J gene is TRBJ1-1, the V gene TRBV20-1; D gene ambiguous. The CDR3 is 13 amino acids. V lost 2 bases and J lost 4, with 11 bases in between. Germline CDR1 is DFQATT and CDR2 is SNEGSKA (reference sequence). The CDR3 DNA reads as TGCAGTGCTAGACGTCGGCCGGGCACTGAAGCTTTCTTT. It is translated as CSARRRPGTEAFF.

This clonotype showed up just a few times. As DNA, the CDR3 is TGCGCCAGCAAGCTGGGGAACACTGAAGCTTTCTTT. Amino acids: CASKLGNTEAFF. The chain is built from TRBV5-1 and TRBJ1-1; no clear D gene. This CDR3 comprises 12 residues. With 6 bases removed from V and 1 base from J, the gap between germline ends came to 7 bases. Germline V gene lookup returns CDR1 SGHRS and CDR2 YFSETQ.

This clonotype showed up just a few times. The rearrangement uses TRBV9 and TRBJ1-2, with a possible D match to TRBD1 (5 bases). CDR3 length: 14 residues. Looked up from germline, CDR1 is SGDLS and CDR2 is YYNGEE. The V and J ends lost 4 bases and 4 bases respectively, with 14 bases between them. CDR3 nucleotide sequence: TGTGCCAGCAGCTCAACAACTACAGGCTATGGCTACACCTTC. Its protein is CASSSTTTGYGYTF.

This clonotype was counted a few times. V is TRBV6-5 and J is TRBJ2-7, with 11 bases that match TRBD2. This CDR3 comprises 14 residues. Per the germline V gene, CDR1 is MNHEY and CDR2 is SVGAGI. V lost 4 bases to trimming and J lost 10 bases; unmatched junction nucleotides: 9. The CDR3 sequence is CASSSQTSGDPQYF. CDR3 DNA: TGTGCCAGCAGTTCACAGACTAGCGGGGATCCACAGTACTTC.

This clonotype showed up just a few times. V is TRBV6-1 and J is TRBJ1-6; 8 bases align to TRBD1. Germline values: CDR1 MNHNS, CDR2 SASEGT. There are 15 residues in the CDR3. Germline trimming cut 6 bases from V and 9 bases from J; bases unmatched to any gene: 10. Here the CDR3 reads CASRPGQGAFSPLHF. Written as DNA, the CDR3 is TGTGCCAGCAGGCCTGGGCAGGGGGCTTTTTCACCCCTCCACTTT.

This clonotype was seen a few times. The rearrangement links TRBV20-1 to TRBJ2-3; D ambiguous. CDR3 length equals 14 residues. Between the trimmed V and J ends, which lost 7 bases and 1 base, there was a span of 15 bases. Germline V gives CDR1 DFQATT, CDR2 SNEGSKA (reference sequence). In DNA form, the CDR3 reads TGCAGTGTAGGAACGTTAGGAGGCACAGATACGCAGTATTTT. It codes for CSVGTLGGTDTQYF.

CDR3 region: CASSRPGQGVAYEQYF. CDR3 in DNA: TGTGCCAGCAGTCGTCCGGGACAGGGAGTCGCCTACGAGCAGTACTTC. The chain employs TRBV2 and TRBJ2-7; 9 bases are shared with TRBD1. CDR1 and CDR2 from the germline V gene are SNHLY and FYNNEI. CDR3 length equals 16 residues. Losses at the gene ends were 5 bases for V and 2 bases for J; bases not matched to a gene: 10.

This clonotype was observed a few times. The rearrangement joins TRBV9 to TRBJ2-7, with D possibly matching TRBD1 (6 bases). This CDR3 is 16 amino acids long. V was trimmed by 3 bases and J by 0 bases, leaving 16 bases between them. Germline values: CDR1 SGDLS, CDR2 YYNGEE. CDR3 protein: CASSGPSTGSSYEQYF. CDR3 bases: TGTGCCAGCAGCGGTCCGTCAACAGGGAGCTCCTACGAGCAGTACTTC.

A few counts support this clonotype. For the CDR3, the DNA is TGTGCCAGCAGCCCTATAGGTACGGCAGATACGCAGTATTTT. Its translation: CASSPIGTADTQYF. The rearrangement joins TRBV7-9 to TRBJ2-3; D gene unclear. Trimming shortened V by 5 bases and J by 4 bases, and 13 bases separated the two germline ends. This CDR3 comprises 14 residues. The germline gives CDR1 SEHNR, CDR2 FQNEAQ (reference sequence).

In its sample, this clonotype was seen a few times. This chain uses TRBV7-9 with TRBJ1-3; TRBD1 is a possible D gene (5 bases). Trimming took off 2 bases at V and 4 bases at J, with 12 bases between the two ends. The CDR3 totals 15 residues. Per the germline V gene, CDR1 is SEHNR and CDR2 is FQNEAQ (reference sequence). Here the CDR3 reads CASSLYQGSGNTIYF. The CDR3 nucleotides are TGTGCCAGCAGCTTATATCAGGGTTCGGGAAACACCATATATTTT.

V is TRBV4-3 and J is TRBJ2-1; no reliable D call. From germline, CDR1 is LGHNA and CDR2 YSLEER. This CDR3 region has 17 residues. V lost 3 bases and J 5 bases, leaving 20 bases between the germline ends. In DNA form, the CDR3 reads TGCGCCAGCAGCCAGGGGTCGTCGACTCCTCTCCACAATGAGCAGTTCTTC. This gives the protein CASSQGSSTPLHNEQFF.

This clonotype was seen ten or more times. This sequence joins TRBV20-1 and TRBJ1-6; D is perhaps TRBD1 (6 bases). The length of the CDR3 is 14 residues. Trimming removed 7 bases from V and 0 bases from J, with 10 bases in between. Germline V gives CDR1 DFQATT, CDR2 SNEGSKA (reference sequence). CDR3 sequence: CSGLDSSYNSPLHF. The DNA of the CDR3 is TGCAGTGGTTTGGACAGCTCCTATAATTCACCCCTCCACTTT.

The chain carries TRBV11-2 and TRBJ1-4; a weak D match, TRBD1 (6 bases). This CDR3 has 13 residues. The ends were cut back, 5 bases at V and 7 bases at J, with 11 bases in the middle. The germline V gene encodes CDR1 SGHAT and CDR2 FQNNGV. CDR3 bases: TGTGCCAGCAGCCGGGACAACGGTGAAAAACTGTTTTTT. Its translation is CASSRDNGEKLFF.

CDR3 in amino acids: CASSLSGRFTEAFF. The CDR3 region has the DNA TGTGCCAGCAGCTTAAGTGGCCGCTTCACTGAAGCTTTCTTT. The chain couples TRBV7-2 to TRBJ1-1; D is undetermined. The length of the CDR3 is 14 residues. The V end lost 2 bases, the J end lost 4 bases, and 11 bases lay between the germline ends. From germline, CDR1 is SGHTA and CDR2 FQGNSA.